These 4 T cell receptor beta chains were sequenced from one sample in a study of T-cell reconstitution after alpha-beta-depleted transplantation in children. Unique molecular identifiers were incorporated when the TCRbeta library was constructed. One entry per CDR3 protein results from TCRdb running MiXCR on the PCR reads. The sample records 610,000 or so distinct CDR3 sequences, 27% being singletons. This material consisted of PBMCs, taken before TCRalphabeta/CD19-depleted stem cell transplant. These receptor sequences come from a boy under two years old with Wiskott-Aldrich syndrome, due to receive a stem cell transplant.

The V and J genes are TRBV10-3 and TRBJ2-2; TRBD2 is a possible D gene (5 bases). Trimming cost V 0 bases and J 4 bases, with 15 bases left between them. Germline V gene lookup returns CDR1 ENHRY and CDR2 SYGVKD. The CDR3 covers 17 residues. The DNA of the CDR3 is TGTGCCATCAGTGAGTCGTTACAGAGACGGGGCACCGGGGAGCTGTTTTTT. It yields the protein CAISESLQRRGTGELFF.

This clonotype was seen many times. The chain couples TRBV7-6 to TRBJ2-5, with unresolved D. V dropped 5 bases and J dropped 5 bases, with 9 bases sitting between them. The CDR3 runs 12 residues. Germline assignment: CDR1 SGHVS and CDR2 FNYEAQ. Written as DNA, the CDR3 is TGTGCCAGCAGCCCCAATCGCGAGACCCAGTACTTC. Translating gives CASSPNRETQYF.

The chain recombines TRBV5-1 with TRBJ2-3, with unresolved D. CDR1 SGHRS and CDR2 YFSETQ come from the germline V gene. The CDR3 runs 15 residues. The V end lost 0 bases, the J end lost 2 bases, and 10 bases lay between the germline ends. CDR3 amino acids: CASSLGAHYTDTQYF. DNA of the CDR3: TGCGCCAGCAGCTTGGGGGCGCACTACACAGATACGCAGTATTTT. Supplemented by reference TRBV5-1 and TRBJ2-3, the full variable domain reads KAGVTQTPRYLIKTRGQQVTLSCSPISGHRSVSWYQQTPGQGLQFLFEYFSETQRNKGNFPGRFSGRQFSNSRSEMNVSTLELGDSALYLCASSLGAHYTDTQYFGPGTRLTVL.

This rearrangement joins TRBV15 to TRBJ2-1, with 10 bases that match TRBD2. This CDR3 has 17 residues. Unmatched junction bases numbered 6, after V lost 0 bases and J lost 4 bases. Germline V gene sequence: CDR1 LNHNV, CDR2 YYDKDF (reference sequence). Written as DNA, the CDR3 is TGTGCCACCAGCAGAGACCTACTAGCGGGGACTTACAATGAGCAGTTCTTC. Translated: CATSRDLLAGTYNEQFF.